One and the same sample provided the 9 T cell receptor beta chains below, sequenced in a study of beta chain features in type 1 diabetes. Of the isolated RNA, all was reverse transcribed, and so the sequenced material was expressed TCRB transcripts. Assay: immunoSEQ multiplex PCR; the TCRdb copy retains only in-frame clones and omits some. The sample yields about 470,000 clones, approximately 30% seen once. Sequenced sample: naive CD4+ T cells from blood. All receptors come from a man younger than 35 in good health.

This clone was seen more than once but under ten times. The CDR3, as DNA: TGTGCCAGCAGCCAAGGGACGGTTGAAAAACTGTTTTTT. Translating it yields CASSQGTVEKLFF. V usage is TRBV4-2 and J usage is TRBJ1-4; the D is unclear. Trimming left V 1 base short and J 7 bases short, with 7 bases between. The CDR3 has 13 residues. Germline-derived CDR1 and CDR2 are LGHNA and YNFKEQ.

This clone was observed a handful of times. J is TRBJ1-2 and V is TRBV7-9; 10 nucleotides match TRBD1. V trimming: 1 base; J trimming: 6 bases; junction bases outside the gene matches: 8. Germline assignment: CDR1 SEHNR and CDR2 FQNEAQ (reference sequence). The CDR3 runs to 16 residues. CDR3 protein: CASSLVPTGGHDGYTF. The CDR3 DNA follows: TGTGCCAGCAGCTTAGTCCCGACAGGGGGCCACGATGGCTACACCTTC.

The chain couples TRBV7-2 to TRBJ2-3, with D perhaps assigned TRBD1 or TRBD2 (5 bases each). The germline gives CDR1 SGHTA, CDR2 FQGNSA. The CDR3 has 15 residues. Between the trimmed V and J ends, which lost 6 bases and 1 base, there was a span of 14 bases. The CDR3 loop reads CASRGTERRTDTQYF. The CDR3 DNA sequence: TGTGCCAGCAGGGGGACCGAGCGGCGCACAGATACGCAGTATTTT.

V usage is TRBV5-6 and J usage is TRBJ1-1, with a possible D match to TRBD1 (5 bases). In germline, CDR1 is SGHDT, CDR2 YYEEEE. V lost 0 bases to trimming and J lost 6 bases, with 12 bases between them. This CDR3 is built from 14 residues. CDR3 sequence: CASSLGQGDPEAFF. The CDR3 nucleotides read TGTGCCAGCAGCTTGGGTCAGGGTGACCCTGAAGCTTTCTTT. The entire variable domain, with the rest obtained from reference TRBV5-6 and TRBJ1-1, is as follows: DAGVTQSPTHLIKTRGQQVTLRCSPKSGHDTVSWYQQALGQGPQFIFQYYEEEERQRGNFPDRFSGHQFPNYSSELNVNALLLGDSALYLCASSLGQGDPEAFFGQGTRLTVV.

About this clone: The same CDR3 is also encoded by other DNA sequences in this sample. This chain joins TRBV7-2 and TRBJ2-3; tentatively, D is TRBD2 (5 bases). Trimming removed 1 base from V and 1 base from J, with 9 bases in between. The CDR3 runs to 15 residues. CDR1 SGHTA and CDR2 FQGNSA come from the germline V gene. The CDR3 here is CASSLGGSGTDTQYF. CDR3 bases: TGTGCCAGCAGCTTAGGGGGTAGCGGCACAGATACGCAGTATTTT.

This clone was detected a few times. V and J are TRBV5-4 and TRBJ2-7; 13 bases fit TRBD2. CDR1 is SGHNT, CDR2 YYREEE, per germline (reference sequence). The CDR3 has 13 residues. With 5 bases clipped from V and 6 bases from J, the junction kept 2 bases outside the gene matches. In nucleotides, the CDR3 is TGTGCCAGCAGACTAGCGGGAGGGCGCGAGCAGTACTTC. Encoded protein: CASRLAGGREQYF. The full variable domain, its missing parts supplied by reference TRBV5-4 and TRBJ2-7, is ETGVTQSPTHLIKTRGQQVTLRCSSQSGHNTVSWYQQALGQGPQFIFQYYREEENGRGNFPPRFSGLQFPNYSSELNVNALELDDSALYLCASRLAGGREQYFGPGTRLTVT.

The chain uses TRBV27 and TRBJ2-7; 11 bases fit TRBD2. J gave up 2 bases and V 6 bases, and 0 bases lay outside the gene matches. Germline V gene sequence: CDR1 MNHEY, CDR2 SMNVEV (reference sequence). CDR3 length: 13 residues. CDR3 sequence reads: CASRLAGAYEQYF. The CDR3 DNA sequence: TGTGCCAGCAGACTAGCGGGGGCCTACGAGCAGTACTTC.

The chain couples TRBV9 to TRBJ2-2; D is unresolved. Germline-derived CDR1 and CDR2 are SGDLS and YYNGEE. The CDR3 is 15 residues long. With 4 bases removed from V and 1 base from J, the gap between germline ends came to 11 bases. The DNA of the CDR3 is TGTGCCAGCAGCCCGAGAGTCGGGAACACCGGGGAGCTGTTTTTT. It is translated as CASSPRVGNTGELFF. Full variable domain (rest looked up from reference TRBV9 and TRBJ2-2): DSGVTQTPKHLITATGQRVTLRCSPRSGDLSVYWYQQSLDQGLQFLIQYYNGEERAKGNILERFSAQQFPDLHSELNLSSLELGDSALYFCASSPRVGNTGELFFGEGSRLTVL.

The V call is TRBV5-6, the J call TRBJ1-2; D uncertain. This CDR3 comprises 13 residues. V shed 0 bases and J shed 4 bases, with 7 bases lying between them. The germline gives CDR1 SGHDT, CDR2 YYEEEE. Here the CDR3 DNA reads TGTGCCAGCAGCTTGGTACAAGCCTATGGCTACACCTTC. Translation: CASSLVQAYGYTF.